A selection of T cell receptor beta chains follows, all from one sample in a study of early T cells in non-severe SARS-CoV-2 infection. TCRdb independently ran MiXCR on the 5' RACE reads; one entry per CDR3 protein. The profile shows approximately 35,000 distinct CDR3 sequences, under 6% of them singletons. The sample was whole blood. The receptors shown here come from an adult who was a healthcare worker with PCR-confirmed SARS-CoV-2 infection or an uninfected control (not recorded which). Both conserved end residues are trimmed from each CDR3. The D gene is left open where the match is weak. Clone size, where shown, is once, few, many, or a class for clones that have expanded.

v_gene	len	abundance	d_gene	j_gene	CDR3aa
TRBV2	13	few	NA	TRBJ1-2	ASSEAGRANYGYT
TRBV6-1	13	many	NA	TRBJ1-5	ASSRLLEVNQPQH
TRBV29-1	11	few	NA	TRBJ2-7	SVAATLSYEQY
TRBV19	12	NA	TRBD2	TRBJ2-1	ASSIRGGYNEQF
TRBV4-3	13	many	NA	TRBJ2-1	ASSQETGPFNEQF
TRBV6-6	13	many	NA	TRBJ1-6	ASSPSGQLNSPLH
TRBV19	13	few	NA	TRBJ1-6	ASSIQTGDGSPLH
TRBV18	13	many	TRBD2	TRBJ2-5	ASSPPSSGDETQY
TRBV19	14	many	TRBD1	TRBJ1-5	ASSLHRGGLGQPQH
TRBV12-3/TRBV12-4	11	NA	TRBD2	TRBJ2-3	ASSHASGGFLY
TRBV3-1	13	many	NA	TRBJ1-2	ASSQEGPTSYGYT
TRBV7-9	9	NA	NA	TRBJ1-1	ASSWNTEAF
TRBV28	10	few	NA	TRBJ2-3	ASSSIADTQY
TRBV19	14	many	NA	TRBJ2-6	ASSIVLGLGANVLT
TRBV7-9	14	many	NA	TRBJ2-2	ASSLTLDIYTGELF